The clone carrying this TCR beta chain was counted a few times. The investigators amplified TCR beta CDR3 regions from RNA transcripts. HTBI primers were used for first-round RT-PCR of the TCR CDR3. TCRdb used MiXCR to reprocess the multiplex PCR reads, holding one entry per CDR3 protein. The sample lists roughly 500,000 distinct CDR3 sequences, over 45% occurring once. The sample originates from a study of T cells in Graves' hyperthyroidism and ophthalmopathy. CDR1 is KGHDR and CDR2 is SFDVKD in the germline V gene. This CDR3 comprises 13 residues. Trimming stripped 4 bases from V and 9 bases from J, with 11 bases between.

V and J are TRBV24-1 and TRBJ2-2, with D uncertain. The specimen sequenced was peripheral blood or thyroid tissue (not recorded which). The source of this sequence is an adult woman with Graves' disease, either hyperthyroidism or ophthalmopathy (not recorded which). The CDR3 bases are TGTGCCACCAGTGACGGCGAGGTCCGGGAGCTGTTTTTT. Its protein is CATSDGEVRELFF.